This TCR beta chain was identified in a study of T cell responses to AZD1222 COVID-19 vaccine (dated by TCRdb to about 2021). With respect to the entire study: AZD1222 recipients given second doses at about 4 weeks or at about 12 weeks were pooled, since spike-specific TCR depth and breadth were not found to differ between the two schedules. TCR sequencing covered more than 230 trial participants: 207 given two doses of AZD1222 and about 26 given two doses of MenACWY control vaccine. Trial participants were enrolled by age into subgroups of 18-55, 56-69 and 70-plus years, and roughly 150, 30 and 60 TCR-sequenced participants, respectively, were included in these subgroups.

Study-wide conclusions, independent of this receptor: Conclusions about previously exposed vaccinees were limited because only 5 or 6 AZD1222 recipients were SARS-CoV-2 seropositive at baseline. Reportedly, close to half of the unique spike-specific TCRs recognized epitopes lying outside the regions that are mutated in the B.1.351 and B.1.1.7 variants. In the small 56-69-year group, the increase in depth fell short of significance, most likely because of low power. Participants were mostly white British and included more females than males, and it was suggested by the authors that clonal diversity may have been underestimated. Because no samples from the day 14 peak response were available, repertoires could be characterized only after the peak T cell response. Spike-specific TCR breadth and depth rose significantly after two AZD1222 doses compared with day 0 and with MenACWY recipients. CD4 TCRs associated with the vaccine covered the entire spike protein, and the dominant responses were in regions 160-218 and 743-854.

This sample's time point label indicates: baseline before first vaccination. Samples from vaccinated people were obtained from the UK trials COV001 and COV002, which included a single-blind randomized controlled phase 2/3 trial of AZD1222 (ChAdOx1 nCoV-19) in healthy adults. Trial participant PBMC samples were collected at day 0 and day 28 after the second dose for TCRbeta chain sequencing. A remark on this clone: It has no known antigen specificity. Base qualities are not provided; no much larger clone lies one nucleotide away.

CDR1 and CDR2 were assigned from the germline V gene as SGHRS and YFSETQ. A distance of 19 bases separates the germline ends of V and J, which lose 0 bases and 4 bases respectively. The CDR3 numbers 17 residues from cysteine through phenylalanine. Only the CDR3 DNA stays, 51 bases, in frame from base 1. The CDR3 regions of human TCRbeta chains were analyzed by immunosequencing. The authors processed their data as follows. TCRs in the repertoires were compared against a reference library of SARS-CoV-2-specific TCRs that had been generated with the MIRA antigen-specificity platform. Breadth meant the fraction of unique TCRs that were SARS-CoV-2-associated, whereas depth meant the fraction of total T cells that were SARS-CoV-2-associated. Using the MIRA data, every spike-specific TCR was mapped to the spike region that the TCR reacted to and assigned to either a CD4 or a CD8 class. Log10-transformed breadth and depth values were compared by one-way ANOVA with Sidak's multiple comparisons tests. Sourced from immuneACCESS, this table was stored by TCRdb with only in-frame sequences that have V and J called. A share of the clones is absent; for the studies checked, an unresolved V gene accounts for under half, and the remainder has no known explanation. V and J calls and clone size follow that table, whereas D and trimming were derived from the DNA. The sample table records 150,000 or so clones; about 87% of these occur just once. The ten top clones hold approximately 2.1% of the sample.

This chain is built from TRBV5-1 and TRBJ1-2; a confident D gene designation cannot be given. Source: peripheral blood, taken on day 0 of AZD1222 vaccination. The sequence came from an adult in good health. The DNA sequence is TGCGCCAGCAGCTTGGGGGGAGAAGGATATAAGTCCTATGGCTACACCTTC. Its protein reads: CASSLGGEGYKSYGYTF.